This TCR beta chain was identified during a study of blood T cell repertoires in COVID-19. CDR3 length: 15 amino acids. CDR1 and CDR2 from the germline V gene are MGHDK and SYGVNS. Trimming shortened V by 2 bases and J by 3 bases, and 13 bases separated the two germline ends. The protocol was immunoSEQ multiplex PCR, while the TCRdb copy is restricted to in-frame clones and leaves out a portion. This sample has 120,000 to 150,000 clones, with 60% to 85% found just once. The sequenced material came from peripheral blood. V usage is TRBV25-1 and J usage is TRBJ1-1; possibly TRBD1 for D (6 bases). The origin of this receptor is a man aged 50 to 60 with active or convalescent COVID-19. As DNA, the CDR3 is TGTGCCAGCAGTGAACTGACGCCAGGGGACACTGAAGCTTTCTTT. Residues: CASSELTPGDTEAFF.